The clone carrying this T cell receptor beta chain was seen repeatedly, ten times or more. Its target is unknown. CDR3 length: 18 residues. The V end was cut by 1 base, the J end by 3 bases, with 22 bases between. CDR1 SGHTA and CDR2 FQGNSA come from the germline V gene. The sample is drawn from a study of T cell repertoires in cytomegalovirus infection. Study-level points and caveats: Across the ex vivo response, the dominant clonotypes were HLA-C-restricted CMV-specific TCR beta clonotypes.

MiXCR was run by TCRdb on the reads, yielding one entry per CDR3 protein. Here the sample spans 300,000 to 450,000 distinct CDR3 sequences, over 15% being singletons. Sequencing was carried out using PBMCs. The sequence was collected from a human donor in good health (CMV status not recorded). Some clones in this sample may be carry-over from other donors' samples. The chain is built from TRBV7-2 and TRBJ2-7; tentative D call: TRBD2 (7 bases). Here the CDR3 DNA reads TGTGCCAGCAGCTTAGGGGGGCGCGGGGGAGCCTACCTCTACGAGCAGTACTTC. This sequence encodes CASSLGGRGGAYLYEQYF.